The T cell receptor beta chain under discussion was sequenced for a study of control samples from healthy donors and cancer patients. V was clipped by 4 bases and J by 2 bases, with 10 bases between them. This CDR3 is built from 14 residues. Germline V gives CDR1 SNHLY, CDR2 FYNNEI. Data came from immunoSEQ multiplex PCR; TCRdb stores just in-frame clones and leaves some out. The sample shows about 130,000 clones, 80% to 95% of them seen only once. This rearrangement joins TRBV2 to TRBJ2-3, with D perhaps matching TRBD2 (6 bases). The sequencing input was blood. This receptor was obtained from a young man in good health. This chain's CDR3 is CASSGRGVTDTQYF. The CDR3 bases are TGTGCCAGCAGTGGGCGGGGTGTCACAGATACGCAGTATTTT.